The TCR beta chain under discussion was sequenced for a study of blood T cell repertoires in COVID-19. Study in general: Both acute and convalescent COVID-19 samples were obtained from the United States, Italy and Spain. Sample material is recorded as cDNA or gDNA derived from T cells, B-cell-depleted T cells, or PBMCs.

As handled by the study authors: Nucleated cell number was recorded as an estimate derived from reference gene primer amplification. Profiling relied on immunoSEQ multiplex PCR, and the TCRdb table lists in-frame clones only, not all of them. Clone size and V and J calls were adopted from that table, with D and trimming inferred from the DNA. The table lists around 32,000 clones, 90% of them singletons. V lost 3 bases to trimming and J lost 8 bases; unmatched junction nucleotides: 1. From germline, CDR1 is MDHEN and CDR2 SYDVKM. This CDR3 is built from 13 residues. Sequenced: peripheral blood. The J gene is TRBJ1-6, the V gene TRBV28; 7 bases line up with TRBD1. The TCR sequence derives from a man between 65 and 85 years old with active or convalescent COVID-19. CDR3 DNA sequence: TGTGCCAGCAGTTTCAGGGGGGATTCACCCCTCCACTTT. Its protein is CASSFRGDSPLHF.